This T cell receptor beta chain was observed in a study of shared clonotypes between healthy human individuals (dated by TCRdb to the early 2020s). About the investigation overall: A couple of women and three men aged 18 to 49 years were included in the cohort. Libraries were prepared and TCR repertoires were sequenced by different laboratories using diverse techniques, in order to increase sequencing depth and limit assay-specific biases. To estimate repertoire size and how much clonotype sharing occurs between individuals, the study deeply sequenced the blood TCR repertoires of about five healthy adults. Between about 0.85 and 9.5 billion PBMCs per donor were obtained by leukapheresis. Per donor, three plates each were used for CD4 naive and CD4 memory, two for CD8 naive, and one for CD8 memory.

This clone showed up just a few times. Its antigen is still unknown. There are no base qualities to consult, and no much larger clone falls within one base. Measured from the cysteine to the phenylalanine, the CDR3 is 13 residues long. Solely the CDR3 DNA is kept, with 39 bases framed from the first base. TCR CDR3 regions were amplified from genomic DNA by multiplex PCR using the deep immunoSEQ assay. Extracted genomic DNA from each cell subset was distributed evenly across all wells of several immunoSEQ 96-well plates, and each plate was treated as a replicate. For sorted subsets, 200 ng of genomic DNA, equivalent to 30,000 or so T cell genomes, went into each replicate PCR. Purified libraries were measured with a Qubit 3.0 fluorometer, size-checked on a Bioanalyzer 2100, and measured again with the KAPA Library Quantification kit. Every immunoSEQ 96-well plate was sequenced on a separate single-read 150-cycle Illumina NextSeq 550 flow cell. The original pipeline was this. Because the immunoSEQ output included only junctional sequences and no quality scores, the filtering could not be the same as the filtering used for full-length reads. Sequences were annotated with PyIR, a Python wrapper for IgBLAST v1.9, using IMGT germline references to assign V/J genes and CDR3. Any read was removed if the V/J assignment was weak (E-value above 1e-6), the CDR3 was missing, or the read contained stop codons, out-of-frame junctions, or ambiguous translated residues. V3J clonotypes were defined as sequences sharing the same inferred V gene, J gene, and CDR3 amino acid sequence. Percentage overlap between repertoires was calculated by dividing the number of shared unique clonotypes by the size of the smaller repertoire. Richness of each repertoire was evaluated using RTK rarefaction, the Chao1 estimator, and Recon v2.1 estimates of unobserved clonotypes. For all TCRbeta clonotypes obtained by the gDNA method from a few donors, generation probabilities were computed with OLGA. TCRdb re-hosts the immuneACCESS table, in-frame sequences only. Its copies lack some clones; in the studies checked, an unresolved V gene accounts for under half of them, and the cause for the rest is not known. V, J and clone size derive from that table, while D and trimming were established from the DNA sequence. This sample comprises over 850,000 clones, about four fifths of them detected only once. More than 0.55% of the sample lies in the top ten.

Overall study results and their limits: Higher generation probabilities were observed for clonotypes shared by all four sorted-subset donors than for non-shared clonotypes. Naive subsets generally had larger estimated clonotype richness than memory subsets. Pairwise subsampling led to the expectation that sequencing depth would affect the degree of clonotype sharing among donors. Roughly 5% of naive CD4, 3.5% of naive CD8, approximately 2.2% of memory CD4, and approximately 0.4% of memory CD8 clonotypes were shared across several donors. Rarefaction of sorted-subset datasets indicated incomplete sequencing despite the large sequencing depth. Because the study included only a small number of donors, the genetic and exposure-history diversity represented was limited. Sampling was limited to blood, and TCR repertoires in tissue likely differ from TCR repertoires in blood.

The donors were healthy, HIV-negative adults with no recently reported acute infections or vaccinations. Only Caucasian adults living in Nashville, Tennessee, USA were represented among the donors. Magnetic negative selection was used to enrich CD4+ T cells, after which naive cells were positively selected on CD45RA and the negative fraction became the memory subset. After blood collection by leukapheresis, PBMCs were isolated using Ficoll-Histopaque density gradient centrifugation and then cryopreserved in the vapor phase of liquid nitrogen. Purity and quantity of every magnetically sorted T cell population were checked by analytical flow cytometry. From each sorted fraction, genomic DNA was isolated and quantified by UV absorbance on a Nanodrop 2000c.

The rearranged segments are TRBV12-1 and TRBJ1-5; the DNA was not compared with TRBD1, the D call given in the table. TRBV12-1 is reported as a pseudogene. The sequence derives from a man between 18 and 29 years old in good health. Some clones in this sample may be carry-over from other donors' samples. The sample consisted of memory CD4+ T cells from PBMCs. The cell subset or site label for this specimen denotes: CD45RA-negative fraction. The DNA sequence is TGTGCCAGCAGCTTACCGCAAGGGGGGCCCCAGCATTTT. It specifies CASSLPQGGPQHF.